In this sample, the clone carrying this TCR beta chain turned up many times. The antigen is unknown. Germline assignment: CDR1 MNHNS and CDR2 SASEGT. V dropped 7 bases and J dropped 0 bases, with 8 bases sitting between them. This CDR3 has 13 residues. This specimen comes from a study of post-analysis software for immune sequencing data. Overall study context: Relapsing-remitting, secondary progressive and progressive-relapsing forms made up the multiple sclerosis disease courses. Whole-study findings and limits: Compared with controls, patients had more of roughly five TRBV segments, including TRBV5-6, TRBV5-1 and TRBV20-1. With F measure, samples from one preparation batch clustered together strongly. For normalized Chao1 diversity, multiple sclerosis patients scored significantly lower than controls did.

The TCR beta cDNA libraries contained unique molecular identifiers. A population of roughly 0.85 to 11 million T cells gave rise to around 530,000 cDNA molecules. TCRdb itself ran the PCR reads through MiXCR, one entry per CDR3 protein. Of a few hundred thousand distinct CDR3 sequences listed, 30% to 45% were seen once; the top ten hold more than 4%. Sequenced sample: blood. The TCR sequence derives from a girl aged 5-17 years with multiple sclerosis. The rearrangement joins TRBV6-1 to TRBJ2-3; a possible D gene is TRBD2 (5 bases). The CDR3 here is CASMSGSTDTQYF. CDR3 bases: TGTGCCAGCATGAGCGGTAGCACAGATACGCAGTATTTT.